Listed below are T cell receptor beta chains from one sample, sequenced in a study of shared clonotypes between healthy human individuals. Data came from immunoSEQ multiplex PCR; TCRdb stores just in-frame clones and leaves some out. In the table there are over a million clones, under 80% of which are singletons. The specimen sequenced was memory CD4+ T cells sorted from blood. These receptors all come from a man aged 18 to 30 in good health. Both conserved end residues are part of each CDR3. Fields, in order: J gene, CDR3 length, V gene, clone size, D gene, CDR3 DNA, CDR3 protein. The D gene is left open where the match is weak. Only some rows state a clone size, as once, few, many or a class for expanded clones.

j_gene: TRBJ1-5; len: 16; v_gene: TRBV10-3; abundance: few; d_gene: .; CDR3nt: TGTGCCATCAGTGAGTCCCCCGGTTCGGGTAATCAGCCCCAGCATTTT; CDR3aa: CAISESPGSGNQPQHF
j_gene: TRBJ1-1; len: 13; v_gene: TRBV5-4; abundance: .; d_gene: .; CDR3nt: TGTGCCAGCAGATTCGGGGTGGGCACTGAAGCTTTCTTT; CDR3aa: CASRFGVGTEAFF
j_gene: TRBJ1-2; len: 16; v_gene: TRBV14; abundance: .; d_gene: .; CDR3nt: TGTGCCAGCAGCCAAGGATACGGGGGGAGCGGCTATGGCTACACCTTC; CDR3aa: CASSQGYGGSGYGYTF
j_gene: TRBJ1-4; len: 16; v_gene: TRBV5-8; abundance: .; d_gene: TRBD1; CDR3nt: TGTGCCAGCAGCCTCGGGACAGGCGGGACTAATGAAAAACTGTTTTTT; CDR3aa: CASSLGTGGTNEKLFF
j_gene: TRBJ2-1; len: 14; v_gene: TRBV18; abundance: .; d_gene: TRBD1; CDR3nt: TGTGCCAGCTCGGACAGGGAGTGGGACAATGAGCAGTTCTTC; CDR3aa: CASSDREWDNEQFF
j_gene: TRBJ2-7; len: 15; v_gene: TRBV11-2; abundance: .; d_gene: .; CDR3nt: TGTGCCAGCAGCTTAGATGGGGGGCCCTCCTACGAGCAGTACTTC; CDR3aa: CASSLDGGPSYEQYF
j_gene: TRBJ2-1; len: 17; v_gene: TRBV4-1; abundance: .; d_gene: TRBD2; CDR3nt: TGCGCCAGCAGCCAAGAGTCAGGGACTAGCGGTTACAATGAGCAGTTCTTC; CDR3aa: CASSQESGTSGYNEQFF
j_gene: TRBJ2-7; len: 15; v_gene: TRBV7-2; abundance: few; d_gene: TRBD2; CDR3nt: TGTGCCAGCAGCTGGACGGGGGGGGCACTCGGCGAGCAGTACTTC; CDR3aa: CASSWTGGALGEQYF
j_gene: TRBJ2-7; len: 17; v_gene: TRBV4-1; abundance: .; d_gene: .; CDR3nt: TGCGCCAGCAGCCAAGATGAGGGGGGAGAAAGGCTATACGAGCAGTACTTC; CDR3aa: CASSQDEGGERLYEQYF
j_gene: TRBJ1-5; len: 12; v_gene: TRBV13; abundance: few; d_gene: .; CDR3nt: TGTGCCAGCAGCCTCCACAATCAGCCCCAGCATTTT; CDR3aa: CASSLHNQPQHF
j_gene: TRBJ1-6; len: 13; v_gene: TRBV13; abundance: .; d_gene: .; CDR3nt: TGTGCCAGCATGGACAGAGATAATTCACCCCTCCACTTT; CDR3aa: CASMDRDNSPLHF
j_gene: TRBJ2-7; len: 12; v_gene: TRBV6-5; abundance: .; d_gene: TRBD1; CDR3nt: TGTGCCAGCATTCTACTCCGGGACAGTCCTTACTTC; CDR3aa: CASILLRDSPYF
j_gene: TRBJ2-5; len: 15; v_gene: TRBV9; abundance: .; d_gene: .; CDR3nt: TGTGCCAGCAGCGTAGGTGTTGGGTACCAAGAGACCCAGTACTTC; CDR3aa: CASSVGVGYQETQYF
j_gene: TRBJ2-1; len: 16; v_gene: TRBV7-3; abundance: .; d_gene: .; CDR3nt: TGTGCCAGCAGCTTAACGTCCTCGGGGAGTTACAATGAGCAGTTCTTC; CDR3aa: CASSLTSSGSYNEQFF
j_gene: TRBJ2-7; len: 15; v_gene: TRBV5-1; abundance: few; d_gene: .; CDR3nt: TGCGCCAGCAGCCCTGGATCAGGGAGGACCTACGAGCAGTACTTC; CDR3aa: CASSPGSGRTYEQYF
j_gene: TRBJ1-1; len: 16; v_gene: TRBV4-1; abundance: .; d_gene: TRBD1; CDR3nt: TGCGCCAGCAGGATTTCGACAGGGGGCGCGAACACTGAAGCTTTCTTT; CDR3aa: CASRISTGGANTEAFF
j_gene: TRBJ1-1; len: 13; v_gene: TRBV5-1; abundance: .; d_gene: .; CDR3nt: TGCGCCAGCTCCAGGGAGGGAACGCTTGAAGCTTTCTTT; CDR3aa: CASSREGTLEAFF
j_gene: TRBJ2-7; len: 15; v_gene: TRBV10-3; abundance: many; d_gene: .; CDR3nt: TGTGCCATCAGTGAGTCGCCAGGGAACTACTACGAGCAGTACTTC; CDR3aa: CAISESPGNYYEQYF
j_gene: TRBJ2-4; len: 10; v_gene: TRBV5-3; abundance: .; d_gene: TRBD2; CDR3nt: TGTGCCAGAAGCCCGGGACTAGGGTACTTC; CDR3aa: CARSPGLGYF
j_gene: TRBJ2-1; len: 13; v_gene: TRBV23-1; abundance: .; d_gene: .; CDR3nt: TGCGCCAGCAGTCAATCCCCCGAACCCACTTGGGTCTTC; CDR3aa: CASSQSPEPTWVF
j_gene: TRBJ1-1; len: 13; v_gene: TRBV29-1; abundance: few; d_gene: TRBD1; CDR3nt: TGCAGCGTTTCGGGACAGGGGCGGACTGAAGCTTTCTTT; CDR3aa: CSVSGQGRTEAFF
j_gene: TRBJ2-7; len: 13; v_gene: TRBV29-1; abundance: once; d_gene: TRBD1; CDR3nt: TGCAGCGTTGAGGGACAGGGGGCTTACGAGCAGTACTTC; CDR3aa: CSVEGQGAYEQYF
j_gene: TRBJ1-1; len: 17; v_gene: TRBV15; abundance: few; d_gene: .; CDR3nt: TGTGCCACCAGCAGAGATGGTGGTGGTCGCACGAACACTGAAGCTTTCTTT; CDR3aa: CATSRDGGGRTNTEAFF
j_gene: TRBJ2-6; len: 15; v_gene: TRBV5-6; abundance: .; d_gene: .; CDR3nt: TGTGCCAGCAGCATTTTTTACTCTGGGGCCAACGTCCTGACTTTC; CDR3aa: CASSIFYSGANVLTF
j_gene: TRBJ2-2; len: 15; v_gene: TRBV7-2; abundance: few; d_gene: .; CDR3nt: TGTGCCAGCAGTAGGGCCTACCCCGGCACCGGGGAGCTGTTTTTT; CDR3aa: CASSRAYPGTGELFF
j_gene: TRBJ1-2; len: 14; v_gene: TRBV5-6; abundance: few; d_gene: .; CDR3nt: TGTGCCAGCAGCTTCTTGAATAGTGCTCCTGGCTACACCTTC; CDR3aa: CASSFLNSAPGYTF
j_gene: TRBJ1-5; len: 15; v_gene: TRBV7-8; abundance: many; d_gene: TRBD1; CDR3nt: TGTGCCAGCAGCTTAGTCGGGACAGGTAATCAGCCCCAGCATTTT; CDR3aa: CASSLVGTGNQPQHF
j_gene: TRBJ1-2; len: 14; v_gene: TRBV6-5; abundance: .; d_gene: .; CDR3nt: TGTGCCAGCAGTCAGGGGACCAATAGCTATGGCTACACCTTC; CDR3aa: CASSQGTNSYGYTF
j_gene: TRBJ1-1; len: 17; v_gene: TRBV5-1; abundance: .; d_gene: .; CDR3nt: TGCGCCAGCGGCTACAACAGGGCCCGCGCAGGGAACACTGAAGCTTTCTTT; CDR3aa: CASGYNRARAGNTEAFF
j_gene: TRBJ1-4; len: 14; v_gene: TRBV6-1; abundance: .; d_gene: .; CDR3nt: TGTGCCAGCAGTGAAGGGGGGTCTAATGAAAAACTGTTTTTT; CDR3aa: CASSEGGSNEKLFF
j_gene: TRBJ2-7; len: 15; v_gene: TRBV9; abundance: .; d_gene: TRBD1; CDR3nt: TGTGCCAGCAGCCCGAATTGGGACAGATCGTACGAGCAGTACTTC; CDR3aa: CASSPNWDRSYEQYF
j_gene: TRBJ2-6; len: 15; v_gene: TRBV2; abundance: .; d_gene: .; CDR3nt: TGTGCCAGCAGTGGTTCGTCTCGTGGGGCCAACGTCCTGACTTTC; CDR3aa: CASSGSSRGANVLTF
j_gene: TRBJ1-5; len: 17; v_gene: TRBV18; abundance: .; d_gene: TRBD1; CDR3nt: TGTGCCAGCTCACCGACGGACAGGCTGGGAGGGATTCAGCCCCAGCATTTT; CDR3aa: CASSPTDRLGGIQPQHF
j_gene: TRBJ1-2; len: 13; v_gene: TRBV19; abundance: few; d_gene: .; CDR3nt: TGTGCCAGACCGTGGGGGACCAGCGGAGGCTACACCTTC; CDR3aa: CARPWGTSGGYTF
j_gene: TRBJ1-1; len: 13; v_gene: TRBV27; abundance: few; d_gene: .; CDR3nt: TGTGCCAGCAGCACAGGGTTGACCACTGAAGCTTTCTTT; CDR3aa: CASSTGLTTEAFF
j_gene: TRBJ2-3; len: 13; v_gene: TRBV9; abundance: .; d_gene: .; CDR3nt: TGTGCCAGCAGCGTAGGGCCAGGTGAGACGCAGTATTTT; CDR3aa: CASSVGPGETQYF
j_gene: TRBJ2-7; len: 14; v_gene: TRBV19; abundance: .; d_gene: TRBD1; CDR3nt: TGTGCCAGTAGGACGACAGGGATCGCCGGGGAGCAGTACTTC; CDR3aa: CASRTTGIAGEQYF
j_gene: TRBJ2-1; len: 14; v_gene: TRBV6-5; abundance: .; d_gene: TRBD2; CDR3nt: TGTGCCACCAAAAGGGACTATTTTTACAATGAGCAGTTCTTC; CDR3aa: CATKRDYFYNEQFF
j_gene: TRBJ1-1; len: 14; v_gene: TRBV9; abundance: .; d_gene: .; CDR3nt: TGTGCCAGCAGCGCCCGACCTACGGGCACTGAAGCTTTCTTT; CDR3aa: CASSARPTGTEAFF
j_gene: TRBJ2-5; len: 15; v_gene: TRBV2; abundance: .; d_gene: TRBD2; CDR3nt: TGTGCCAGTCTCCCGGGACTAGCGGGAAGAGAGACCCAGTACTTC; CDR3aa: CASLPGLAGRETQYF
j_gene: TRBJ2-7; len: 15; v_gene: TRBV11-2; abundance: few; d_gene: .; CDR3nt: TGTGCCAGCAGCTTAGGGCTAGTCGCCTCCTACGAGCAGTACTTC; CDR3aa: CASSLGLVASYEQYF
j_gene: TRBJ1-5; len: 15; v_gene: TRBV28; abundance: .; d_gene: .; CDR3nt: TGTGCCAGCAGTACTACCCTTAGTAGCAATCAGCCCCAGCATTTT; CDR3aa: CASSTTLSSNQPQHF
j_gene: TRBJ1-3; len: 14; v_gene: TRBV11-2; abundance: few; d_gene: .; CDR3nt: TGTGCCAGCAGCTTAAGGGAGACTGGAAACACCATATATTTT; CDR3aa: CASSLRETGNTIYF
j_gene: TRBJ2-3; len: 12; v_gene: TRBV6-1; abundance: .; d_gene: .; CDR3nt: TGTGCCAGCAGGGAAGGCCCAGATACGCAGTATTTT; CDR3aa: CASREGPDTQYF
j_gene: TRBJ2-4; len: 15; v_gene: TRBV6-5; abundance: many; d_gene: .; CDR3nt: TGTGCCAGCAGCCCAGACAGTATAGCCAAAAACATTCAGTACTTC; CDR3aa: CASSPDSIAKNIQYF
j_gene: TRBJ1-2; len: 17; v_gene: TRBV14; abundance: .; d_gene: .; CDR3nt: TGTGCCAGCAGCCTTCCTGTTACTGGGCGTCGAAACTATGGCTACACCTTC; CDR3aa: CASSLPVTGRRNYGYTF
j_gene: TRBJ2-7; len: 12; v_gene: TRBV19; abundance: .; d_gene: .; CDR3nt: TGTGCCAGTAGTAACAGTGGGGACGAGCAGTACTTC; CDR3aa: CASSNSGDEQYF
j_gene: TRBJ2-5; len: 14; v_gene: TRBV7-2; abundance: .; d_gene: .; CDR3nt: TGTGCCAGCAGCTTAGCGGGAGTTTCTGAGACCCAGTACTTC; CDR3aa: CASSLAGVSETQYF
j_gene: TRBJ1-5; len: 11; v_gene: TRBV28; abundance: .; d_gene: .; CDR3nt: TGTGCCAGCAGTCGTAATCAGCCCCAGCATTTT; CDR3aa: CASSRNQPQHF